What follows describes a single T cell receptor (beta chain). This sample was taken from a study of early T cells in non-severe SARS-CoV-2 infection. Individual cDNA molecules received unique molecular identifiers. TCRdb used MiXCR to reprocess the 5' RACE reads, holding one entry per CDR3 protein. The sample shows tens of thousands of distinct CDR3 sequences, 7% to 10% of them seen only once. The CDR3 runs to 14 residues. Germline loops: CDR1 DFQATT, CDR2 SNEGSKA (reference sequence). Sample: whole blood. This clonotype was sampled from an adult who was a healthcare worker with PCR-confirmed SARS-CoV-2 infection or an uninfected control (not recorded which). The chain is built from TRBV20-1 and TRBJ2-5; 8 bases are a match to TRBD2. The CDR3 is CSCSPGGPKETQYF. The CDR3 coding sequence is TGCAGCTGCTCCCCGGGGGGGCCTAAAGAGACCCAGTACTTC.